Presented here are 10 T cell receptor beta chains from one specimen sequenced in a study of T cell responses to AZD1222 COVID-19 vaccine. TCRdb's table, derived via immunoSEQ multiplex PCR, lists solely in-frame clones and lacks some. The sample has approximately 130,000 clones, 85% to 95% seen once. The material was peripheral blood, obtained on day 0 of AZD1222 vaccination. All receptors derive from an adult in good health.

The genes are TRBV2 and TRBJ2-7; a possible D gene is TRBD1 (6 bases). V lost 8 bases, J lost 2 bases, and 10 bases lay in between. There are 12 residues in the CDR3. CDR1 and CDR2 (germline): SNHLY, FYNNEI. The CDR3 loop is CASFRGPYEQYF. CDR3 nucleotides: TGTGCCAGCTTCAGGGGACCCTACGAGCAGTACTTC.

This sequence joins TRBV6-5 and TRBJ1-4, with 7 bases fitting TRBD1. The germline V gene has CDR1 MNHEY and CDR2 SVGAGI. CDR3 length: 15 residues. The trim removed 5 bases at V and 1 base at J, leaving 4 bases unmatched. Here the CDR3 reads CASSPRQGTNEKLFF. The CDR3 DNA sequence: TGTGCCAGCAGTCCCCGACAGGGAACTAATGAAAAACTGTTTTTT.

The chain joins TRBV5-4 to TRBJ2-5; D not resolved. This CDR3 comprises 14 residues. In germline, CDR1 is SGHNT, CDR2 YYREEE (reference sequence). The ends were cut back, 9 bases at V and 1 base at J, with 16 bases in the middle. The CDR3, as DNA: TGTGCCACCAAAAAGCCGGAAGTCCAAGAGACCCAGTACTTC. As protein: CATKKPEVQETQYF.

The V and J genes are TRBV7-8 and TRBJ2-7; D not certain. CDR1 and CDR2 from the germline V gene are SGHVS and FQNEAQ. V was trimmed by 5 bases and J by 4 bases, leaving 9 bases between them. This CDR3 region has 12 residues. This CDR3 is CASSLSEYEQYF. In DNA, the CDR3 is TGTGCCAGCAGCCTAAGCGAATACGAGCAGTACTTC.

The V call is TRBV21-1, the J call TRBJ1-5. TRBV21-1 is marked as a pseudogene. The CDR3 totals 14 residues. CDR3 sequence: CASSKGGDYQPQHF. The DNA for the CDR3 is TGTGCCAGCAGCAAGGGGGGGGACTATCAGCCCCAGCATTTT.

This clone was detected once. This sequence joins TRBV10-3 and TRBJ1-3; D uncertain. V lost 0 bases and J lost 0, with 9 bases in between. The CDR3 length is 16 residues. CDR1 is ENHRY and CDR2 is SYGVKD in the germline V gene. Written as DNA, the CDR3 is TGTGCCATCAGTGAGTCGATCGGATTCTCTGGAAACACCATATATTTT. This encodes CAISESIGFSGNTIYF.

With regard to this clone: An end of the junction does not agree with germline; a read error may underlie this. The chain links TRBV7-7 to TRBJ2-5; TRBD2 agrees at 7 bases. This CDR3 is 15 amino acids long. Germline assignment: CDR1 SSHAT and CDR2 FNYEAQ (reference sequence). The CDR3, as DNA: TGTGCTAGCAGCTTTCAAGCGGGGTCGCTAGAGACCCAGTACTTC. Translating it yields CASSFQAGSLETQYF.

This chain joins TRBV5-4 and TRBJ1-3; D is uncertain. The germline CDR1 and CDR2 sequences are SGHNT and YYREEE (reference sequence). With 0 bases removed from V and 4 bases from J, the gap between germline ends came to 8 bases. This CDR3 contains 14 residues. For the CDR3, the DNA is TGTGCCAGCAGCTTGGAGGGATCGGGAAACACCATATATTTT. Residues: CASSLEGSGNTIYF.

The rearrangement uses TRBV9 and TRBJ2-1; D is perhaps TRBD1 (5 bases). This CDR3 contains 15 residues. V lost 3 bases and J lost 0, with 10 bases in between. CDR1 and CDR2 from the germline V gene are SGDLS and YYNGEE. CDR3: CASSAQVSSYNEQFF. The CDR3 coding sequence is TGTGCCAGCAGCGCACAGGTAAGCTCCTACAATGAGCAGTTCTTC.

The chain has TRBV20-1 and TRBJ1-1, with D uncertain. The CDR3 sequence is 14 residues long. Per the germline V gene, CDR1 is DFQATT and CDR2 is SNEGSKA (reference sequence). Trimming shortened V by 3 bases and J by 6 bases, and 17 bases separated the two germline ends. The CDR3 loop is CSASPIHVSAEAFF. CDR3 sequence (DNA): TGCAGTGCTAGTCCCATTCATGTTAGCGCTGAAGCTTTCTTT.